This TCR beta chain was identified in a study of blood T cell repertoires in COVID-19. Study as a whole: COVID-19 samples collected from the United States, Italy and Spain covered acute and convalescent phases. From T cells, B-cell-depleted T cells, or PBMCs came the material, which was cDNA or gDNA.

Trimming left V 4 bases short and J 5 bases short, with 15 bases between. Germline V gene sequence: CDR1 LGHNT, CDR2 FRNRAP. CDR3 length equals 14 residues. In the original processing: How many nucleated cells were present was estimated from reference gene primer amplification. Sequenced by immunoSEQ multiplex PCR; TCRdb stores in-frame clones only, minus some. V and J calls and clone size are those listed in that table; D and trimming were worked out from the DNA. The sample has 180,000 or so clones; 70% to 90% are singletons. This receptor was identified in a human donor with active or convalescent COVID-19. The donor label of this sample is uncertain. The sequenced sample was peripheral blood. The rearrangement uses TRBV12-5 and TRBJ2-7, with D tentatively TRBD1 (5 bases). The CDR3 sequence is CASGSRQPRHEQYF. The CDR3 DNA reads TGTGCTAGTGGTTCTCGACAGCCTCGGCACGAGCAGTACTTC.